These 18 T cell receptor beta chains came from one sample sequenced in a study of OX40 agonist ivuxolimab in advanced cancers. This table comes from immunoSEQ multiplex PCR, and its TCRdb copy is limited to in-frame clones, with some not included. Of 73,000 or so clones detected, approximately 78% appear once; the ten largest clones hold less than 0.55%. The sample in question was CD4+ or CD8+ T cells sorted from blood, obtained in a trial of the OX40 agonist ivuxolimab. The receptor source for this set is an adult with an advanced solid tumor such as melanoma, head and neck, liver or kidney cancer.

The chain links TRBV5-4 to TRBJ2-5; D tentatively fits TRBD1 or TRBD2 (5 bases each). This CDR3 comprises 14 residues. Trimming took off 3 bases at V and 4 bases at J, with 13 bases between the two ends. Germline CDR1 reads SGHNT; CDR2 reads YYREEE (reference sequence). The CDR3 here is CASSSKLGVETQYF. The CDR3 DNA follows: TGTGCCAGCAGCTCCAAGCTGGGGGTAGAGACCCAGTACTTC.

The sample holds a few counts of this clone. V usage is TRBV19 and J usage is TRBJ1-1; D unclear. V was cut by 3 bases and J by 2 bases, with 7 bases left in between. CDR1 is LNHDA, CDR2 SQIVND, per germline (reference sequence). The CDR3 length is 13 residues. The CDR3 reads CASSINRNTEAFF. Written as DNA, the CDR3 is TGTGCCAGTAGTATTAACAGAAACACTGAAGCTTTCTTT.

The V gene is TRBV19, the J gene TRBJ2-2; TRBD1 matches at 8 bases. This CDR3 spans 15 amino acids. J was trimmed by 5 bases and V by 0 bases; bases with no gene match: 2. Germline CDR1 and CDR2: LNHDA and SQIVND (reference sequence). The CDR3, as DNA: TGTGCCAGTAGTATAGATAACAGGGGGACCGGGGAGCTGTTTTTT. The encoded protein is CASSIDNRGTGELFF.

This clone is a singleton in its sample. CDR3 sequence: CASSFQGAPTDTQYF. The DNA of the CDR3 is TGCGCCAGCAGCTTTCAGGGGGCCCCCACAGATACGCAGTATTTT. The chain uses TRBV5-1 and TRBJ2-3; 8 positions match TRBD1. Germline V CDR1 and CDR2: SGHRS, YFSETQ. V trimming: 2 bases; J trimming: 2 bases; junction bases outside the gene matches: 4. The CDR3 extends over 15 amino acids.

The V call is TRBV5-4, the J call TRBJ2-1; 13 nucleotides align to TRBD2. V lost 2 bases to trimming and J lost 9 bases; unmatched junction nucleotides: 5. In germline, CDR1 is SGHNT, CDR2 YYREEE (reference sequence). The CDR3 is made up of 15 amino acids. CDR3: CASSFGLAGVTEQFF. The CDR3 DNA is TGTGCCAGCAGCTTCGGACTAGCGGGAGTTACTGAGCAGTTCTTC.

The chain employs TRBV11-2 and TRBJ2-4; no definite D call. The V end lost 0 bases, the J end lost 6 bases, and 6 bases lay between the germline ends. The CDR3 loop spans 13 amino acids. The germline V gene has CDR1 SGHAT and CDR2 FQNNGV. CDR3 coding DNA: TGTGCCAGCAGCTTAGATTCGGTAAACATTCAGTACTTC. Protein: CASSLDSVNIQYF.

This chain links TRBV28 with TRBJ2-5; no clear D gene. CDR3 size: 11 residues. V lost 7 bases and J lost 5, with 8 bases in between. CDR1 and CDR2 (germline): MDHEN, SYDVKM. CDR3 in DNA: TGTGCCAGCACCTTGGGGGAGACCCAGTACTTC. Protein sequence: CASTLGETQYF.

This chain connects TRBV2 to TRBJ1-5, with a tentative D call TRBD1 (6 bases). The CDR3 consists of 14 residues. Looked up from germline, CDR1 is SNHLY and CDR2 is FYNNEI. The germline V and J ends were trimmed by 6 bases and 9 bases, with 18 bases remaining between them. The chain's CDR3 is CASRVQGPGPPQHF. The CDR3 coding sequence is TGTGCCAGCAGGGTACAGGGACCCGGGCCGCCCCAGCATTTT.

This chain connects TRBV6-5 to TRBJ2-7, with D possibly TRBD2 on 6 matching bases. The CDR3 length is 14 residues. Trimming cost V 5 bases and J 3 bases, with 14 bases left between them. The germline V gene encodes CDR1 MNHEY and CDR2 SVGAGI. The CDR3 here is CASSPSGGHYEQYV. In DNA form, the CDR3 reads TGTGCCAGCAGTCCGTCCGGAGGGCACTACGAGCAGTACGTC.

The V call is TRBV19, the J call TRBJ2-2; D remains ambiguous. V lost 3 bases to trimming and J lost 4 bases, with 15 bases between them. From germline, CDR1 is LNHDA and CDR2 SQIVND (reference sequence). The CDR3 has 16 residues. The DNA of the CDR3 is TGTGCCAGTAGTATTTTGCCCTCGAGCAGCACCGGGGAGCTGTTTTTT. It codes for CASSILPSSSTGELFF.

This chain's CDR3 is CASSSSGSHYGYTF. CDR3 DNA sequence: TGTGCCAGCAGCTCCTCGGGGTCCCACTATGGCTACACCTTC. The chain employs TRBV7-9 and TRBJ1-2, with unresolved D. Trimming pared 4 bases from V and 3 bases from J, leaving 12 bases between. CDR3 size: 14 residues. From germline, CDR1 is SEHNR and CDR2 FQNEAQ (reference sequence). Drawing the rest from reference TRBV7-9 and TRBJ1-2, the complete variable domain is DTGVSQNPRHKITKRGQNVTFRCDPISEHNRLYWYRQTLGQGPEFLTYFQNEAQLEKSRLLSDRFSAERPKGSFSTLEIQRTEQGDSAMYLCASSSSGSHYGYTFGSGTRLTVV.

This chain links TRBV7-2 with TRBJ2-2, with 10 bases fitting TRBD2. Germline lookup yields CDR1 SGHTA and CDR2 FQGNSA. With V trimmed by 4 bases and J by 5 bases, 7 bases remained unmatched. The CDR3 covers 16 residues. The CDR3 spells CASSSLAGVFTGELFF. The DNA for the CDR3 is TGTGCCAGCAGCTCGCTAGCGGGAGTTTTTACCGGGGAGCTGTTTTTT.

The chain couples TRBV28 to TRBJ1-5, with 12 bases fitting TRBD1. Trimming cost V 3 bases and J 8 bases; bases outside gene matches: 5. This CDR3 is 15 amino acids long. Looked up from germline, CDR1 is MDHEN and CDR2 is SYDVKM. The CDR3 here is CASSFWGQGAKPQHF. For the CDR3, the DNA is TGTGCCAGCAGTTTTTGGGGACAGGGGGCAAAGCCCCAGCATTTT. The complete variable domain, with remaining parts taken from reference TRBV28 and TRBJ1-5, reads DVKVTQSSRYLVKRTGEKVFLECVQDMDHENMFWYRQDPGLGLRLIYFSYDVKMKEKGDIPEGYSVSREKKERFSLILESASTNQTSMYLCASSFWGQGAKPQHFGDGTRLSIL.

This clone was recorded a few times. This chain's CDR3 is CASSLRRAGVGENTIYF. DNA of the CDR3: TGTGCCAGCAGCTTACGGAGGGCAGGAGTAGGAGAAAACACCATATATTTT. The V gene is TRBV7-9, the J gene TRBJ1-3; D unclear. The CDR3 runs 17 residues. The ends were cut back, 2 bases at V and 6 bases at J, with 20 bases in the middle. Germline V gene data show CDR1 as SEHNR and CDR2 as FQNEAQ (reference sequence).

This rearrangement joins TRBV27 to TRBJ2-1; TRBD1 aligns across 8 bases. Germline trimming cut 5 bases from V and 3 bases from J; bases unmatched to any gene: 6. There are 15 residues in the CDR3. Germline CDR1 reads MNHEY; CDR2 reads SMNVEV (reference sequence). The CDR3 coding sequence is TGTGCCAGCAGTACCCGGGACAGGTACTACAATGAGCAGTTCTTC. Its protein product is CASSTRDRYYNEQFF.

This sequence joins TRBV5-5 and TRBJ2-7, with D perhaps TRBD1 (5 bases). Trimming removed 2 bases from V and 0 bases from J, with 9 bases in between. This CDR3 has 14 residues. The germline V gene has CDR1 SGHKS and CDR2 YYEKEE (reference sequence). The CDR3 DNA sequence: TGTGCCAGCAGCTTATCAGGGCTCTCCTACGAGCAGTACTTC. Its translation is CASSLSGLSYEQYF.

The rearrangement joins TRBV6-5 to TRBJ2-5; the D gene is possibly TRBD2 (5 bases). This CDR3 is built from 16 residues. Germline lookup yields CDR1 MNHEY and CDR2 SVGAGI. V was cut by 2 bases and J by 4 bases, with 17 bases left in between. The CDR3 protein is CASSYTFARARETQYF. CDR3 DNA: TGTGCCAGCAGTTACACCTTCGCGAGGGCGAGAGAGACCCAGTACTTC.

This clone was counted a single time. The chain has TRBV28 and TRBJ2-7; the D is unclear. CDR3 size: 14 residues. The germline gives CDR1 MDHEN, CDR2 SYDVKM. The germline V and J ends were trimmed by 5 bases and 2 bases, with 13 bases remaining between them. The DNA of the CDR3 is TGTGCCAGCAGTCTCAGCCAACACCCCTACGAGCAGTACTTC. Residues: CASSLSQHPYEQYF.